This record looks at one T cell receptor (beta chain) sequence and its context. The antigen is unknown. No patient had autoimmune disease or received systemic immunosuppression. The sample originates from a study of OX40 agonist ivuxolimab in advanced cancers. Findings of the study overall: At doses 0.1 to 3.0 mg/kg, CD4+ and CD8+ clones expanded. Part of the nonresponder group also had normalized T-cell clonal expansion that was low.

Method: immunoSEQ multiplex PCR; TCRdb's copy keeps in-frame clones and lacks some. In the table there are roughly 62,000 clones, 75% to 90% of which are singletons. V shed 0 bases and J shed 3 bases, with 13 bases lying between them. From germline, CDR1 is SGHRS and CDR2 YFSETQ. The CDR3 consists of 15 residues. The specimen comprised CD4+ or CD8+ T cells sorted from blood, sampled in a trial of the OX40 agonist ivuxolimab. The gene calls are TRBV5-1 and TRBJ2-7, with D perhaps assigned TRBD1 or TRBD2 (5 bases each). The receptor's source is an adult with an advanced solid tumor such as melanoma, head and neck, liver or kidney cancer. The CDR3 nucleotides are TGCGCCAGCAGCTTGGGGATCGGGGCAAACTACGAGCAGTACTTC. Protein sequence: CASSLGIGANYEQYF.